Described below is a single T cell receptor (beta chain) sequence and its context. RNA transcripts were the source from which TCR beta CDR3 regions were amplified. HTBI-primed RT-PCR formed the first round, and a multiplex PCR formed the second. TCRdb used MiXCR to reprocess the multiplex PCR reads, holding one entry per CDR3 protein. There are more than 550,000 distinct CDR3 sequences in the sample; roughly 39% occur only once, and more than 3% lies in the top ten. This sample is drawn from a study of Graves' ophthalmopathy and Graves' hyperthyroidism. Study details: Blood was drawn at initial diagnosis, before any treatment.

V was pared by 4 bases and J by 7 bases, with 10 bases between. Germline V gives CDR1 SQVTM, CDR2 ANQGSEA. The CDR3 length is 12 residues. Thyroid ultrasound, orbital computed tomography, TRAb, serum thyroxine and clinical symptoms formed the basis of diagnosis. This sequence was found in an adult man with Graves' ophthalmopathy. Sequenced material: peripheral blood. This rearrangement joins TRBV29-1 to TRBJ2-2; the D is unclear. CDR3 sequence (DNA): TGCAGCGTTGTCGTGTTCGGCGGGGAGCTGTTTTTT. This codes for CSVVVFGGELFF.